This TCR beta chain was sequenced in a study of T cell responses to AZD1222 COVID-19 vaccine (dated by TCRdb to the early 2020s). With respect to the entire study: A total of 233 trial participants underwent TCR sequencing, of whom about 210 had received two doses of AZD1222 and some 25 had received two doses of the MenACWY control vaccine. Enrollment into the trials was organized by age into subgroups of 18-55, 56-69 and 70-plus years, and those subgroups contained roughly 150, 30 and 60 TCR-sequenced participants, respectively.

The time point label on this specimen signifies: about 28 days (+/-7) after the second vaccine dose. What the treatment or condition label conveys for this sample: meningococcal conjugate vaccine given as trial control. The vaccinee samples were drawn from two UK trials, COV001 and COV002, one of which was a single-blind randomized controlled phase 2/3 trial testing AZD1222 (ChAdOx1 nCoV-19) in healthy adults. For TCRbeta chain sequencing, PBMC samples were collected from trial participants at day 0 and at day 28 after the second dose. For this clone: The antigen it binds to is not known. No qualities accompany the bases; no much larger clone lies one base away.

Summary of the overall study and its limitations: After two AZD1222 doses, spike-specific TCR breadth and depth were significantly higher than at day 0 and than in MenACWY recipients. Conclusions about previously exposed vaccinees are limited, since just 6 or 7 AZD1222 recipients were seropositive for SARS-CoV-2 at baseline. Because no day 14 peak-response samples were available, the repertoires could be characterized only after the peak T cell response. In the small 56-69-year group, the increase in depth fell short of significance, most likely because of low power. Nearly half of unique spike-specific TCRs reportedly recognized epitopes outside regions mutated in the B.1.351 and B.1.1.7 variants. Vaccine-associated CD4 TCRs spanned the whole spike protein, with dominant responses in regions 160-218 and 743-854. Participants were mostly white British, with more females than males. The authors suggested clonal diversity may have been underestimated.

The CDR3 regions of human TCRbeta chains were analyzed by immunosequencing. The paper's data handling went like this. TCRs in the repertoires were compared against a reference library of SARS-CoV-2-specific TCRs that had been generated with the MIRA antigen-specificity platform. Breadth was defined as the fraction of unique TCRs that were SARS-CoV-2-associated. Depth was defined as the fraction of total T cells that were SARS-CoV-2-associated. Each spike-specific TCR was assigned to its reactive spike region and to a CD4 or CD8 class using the MIRA data. Log10-transformed breadth and depth values were compared by one-way ANOVA with Sidak's multiple comparisons tests. Drawn from immuneACCESS, this table holds only the in-frame rearrangements with V and J called that TCRdb kept. Clones are partly lost; checked studies trace under half to an unresolved V gene and leave the rest unexplained. V, J and clone size are those of that table, while D and trimming were read from the DNA. The sample yields roughly 180,000 clones; 85% to 95% were counted once. In total, the top ten clones hold under 1.1% of the sample.

This receptor was identified in an adult who received the MenACWY meningococcal vaccine as a control. Sample: peripheral blood, taken 28 days after the second dose of the MenACWY control vaccine.

The CDR3 protein sequence reads: CASRGQSGYGYTF. The DNA reads TGTGCCAGCAGGGGACAGTCTGGCTATGGCTACACCTTC. The chain is assembled from TRBV6-5 and TRBJ1-2, and TRBD1 aligns with 7 junction nucleotides. The cysteine opens and the phenylalanine closes a CDR3 of 13 amino acids. Only the CDR3 DNA stays, 39 bases, in frame from base 1. V is pruned by 6 bases and J by 4 bases, leaving 5 bases of the junction without a gene match. CDR1 and CDR2, per the germline V gene, are MNHEY and SVGAGI.